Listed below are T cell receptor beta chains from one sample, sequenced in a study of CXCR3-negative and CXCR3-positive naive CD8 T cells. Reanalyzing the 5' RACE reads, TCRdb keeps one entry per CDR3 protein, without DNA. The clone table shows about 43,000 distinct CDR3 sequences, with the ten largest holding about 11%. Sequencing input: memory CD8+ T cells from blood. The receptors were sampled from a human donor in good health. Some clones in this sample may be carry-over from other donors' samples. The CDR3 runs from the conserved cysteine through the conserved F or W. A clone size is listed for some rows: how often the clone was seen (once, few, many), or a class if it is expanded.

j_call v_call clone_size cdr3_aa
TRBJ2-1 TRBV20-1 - CSARGDSGGPWGEQFF
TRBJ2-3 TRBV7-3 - CASSFPLDRGRTDTQYF
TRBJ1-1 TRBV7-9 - CASSPTDSTEAFF
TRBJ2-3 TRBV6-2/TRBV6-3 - CASGDRESTDTQYF
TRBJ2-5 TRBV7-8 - CASSLGGLAGATPETQYF
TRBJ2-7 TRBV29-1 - CSVVWGTGEQYF
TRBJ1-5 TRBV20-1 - CSARENYRVGQPQHF
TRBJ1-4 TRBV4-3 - CASSQDRSTNEKLFF
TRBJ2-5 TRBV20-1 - CSARDLTSGRAFQETQYF
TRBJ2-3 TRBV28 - CASSPGTGETDTQYF
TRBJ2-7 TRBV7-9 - CASSLERGEVYEQYF
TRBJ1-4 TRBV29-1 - CSSPTSSWANEKLFF
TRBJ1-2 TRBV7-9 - CASKTPSSYGYTF
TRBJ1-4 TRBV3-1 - CASSQDGAWGLEEKLFF
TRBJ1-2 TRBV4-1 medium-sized CASSHNRGDYGYTF
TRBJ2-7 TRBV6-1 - CASSGQVVAYEQYF
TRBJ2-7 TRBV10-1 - CATSSGMSYEQYF
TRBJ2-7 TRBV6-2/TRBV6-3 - CASTKPDRGDEQYF
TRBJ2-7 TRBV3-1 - CASSQEGGRGYEQYF
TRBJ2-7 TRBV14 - CASSQDRRDPYEQYF
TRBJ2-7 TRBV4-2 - CASSQDVAGGVYEQYF
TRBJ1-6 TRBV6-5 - CASSYGQSSYNSPLHF
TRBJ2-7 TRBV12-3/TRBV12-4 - CASSSTGVSYEQYF
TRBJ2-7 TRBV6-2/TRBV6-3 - CASSYFPGLTYEQYF
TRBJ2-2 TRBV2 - CASVHGGGELFF
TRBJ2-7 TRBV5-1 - CASSLAPSYEQYF
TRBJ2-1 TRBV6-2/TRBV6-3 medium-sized CASSPSLASGGESYNEQFF
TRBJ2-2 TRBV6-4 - CASSEKQETGELFF
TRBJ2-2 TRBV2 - CASKRSSTGELFF
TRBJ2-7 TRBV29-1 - CSVLGQELPYEQYF
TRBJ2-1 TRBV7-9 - CASSLILGDEQFF
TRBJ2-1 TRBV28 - CASSPANEQFF
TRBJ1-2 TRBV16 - CASSHGTVNYGYTF
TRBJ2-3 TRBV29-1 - CSVELTGRGTDTQYF
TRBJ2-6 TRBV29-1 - CSVDGGGANVLTF
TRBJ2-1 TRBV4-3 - CASSQDSGAGFNEQFF
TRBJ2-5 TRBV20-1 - CSASGQSSGGFQETQYF
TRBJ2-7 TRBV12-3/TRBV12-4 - CASSSQTSVYEQYF
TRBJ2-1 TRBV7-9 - CASSLLEGNEQFF
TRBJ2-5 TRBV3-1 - CASSQHPPDRGVRETQYF
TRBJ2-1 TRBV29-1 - CSVRGLAGGRPANEQFF
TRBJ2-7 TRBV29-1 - CSVEIPAYEQYF
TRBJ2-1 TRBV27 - CASSGTGPYNEQFF
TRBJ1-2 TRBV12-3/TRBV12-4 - CASSPGGVVGYTF
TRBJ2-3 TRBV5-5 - CASSLGLAAGTDTQYF
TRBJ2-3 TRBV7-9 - CASSQVIRDTQYF
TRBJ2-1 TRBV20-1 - CSARLAGGRTLSFEQFF
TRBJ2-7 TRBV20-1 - CSANLVRGTEAYEQYF
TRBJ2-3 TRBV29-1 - CSVEGPGGNTDTQYF
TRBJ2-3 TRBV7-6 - CASSLVEVELGTDTQYF
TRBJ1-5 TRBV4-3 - CASSHSFRELPQHF
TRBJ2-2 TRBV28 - CASSRGQGNTGELFF
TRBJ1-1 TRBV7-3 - CASSPDGNTEAFF
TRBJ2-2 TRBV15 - CATSRDRAGVSGELFF
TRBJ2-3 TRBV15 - CATSRGKGGRTDTQYF
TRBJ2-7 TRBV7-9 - CASSPLFRVYEQYF
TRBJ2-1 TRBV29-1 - CSVWKGASNEQFF
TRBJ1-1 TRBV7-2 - CASSLVSRGGTEAFF